Presented here are 14 T cell receptor beta chains from one specimen sequenced in a study of shared clonotypes between healthy human individuals. Generated by immunoSEQ multiplex PCR, the TCRdb table keeps only in-frame clones and is missing some. The data hold 2,100,000 or so clones, with roughly 95% observed a single time. What was sequenced was naive CD4+ T cells sorted from blood. The sample's subset: CD45RA+ positively selected. These receptors came from a man between 18 and 29 years old in good health.

Regarding this clone: The sample holds other DNA sequences that translate to the same CDR3. The V call is TRBV30, the J call TRBJ2-6, with TRBD2 as a possible D gene (6 bases). Germline V gene lookup returns CDR1 GTSNPN and CDR2 SVGIG (reference sequence). The CDR3 consists of 15 residues. Trimming left V 0 bases short and J 2 bases short, with 8 bases between. In DNA, the CDR3 is TGTGCCTGGAGTGTGGGCGGGACTGGGGCCAACGTCCTGACTTTC. Translated, it gives CAWSVGGTGANVLTF.

This rearrangement joins TRBV28 to TRBJ2-1; maybe TRBD2 (7 bases). There are 13 residues in the CDR3. The V end was cut by 3 bases, the J end by 10 bases, with 13 bases between. Looked up from germline, CDR1 is MDHEN and CDR2 is SYDVKM. CDR3 DNA: TGTGCCAGCAGTTTGGGGGGGCCTCAGGAGCAGTTCTTC. This sequence encodes CASSLGGPQEQFF.

The gene calls are TRBV11-2 and TRBJ2-7; 10 nucleotides line up with TRBD1. The trim removed 1 base at V and 3 bases at J, leaving 3 bases unmatched. Germline CDR1 and CDR2: SGHAT and FQNNGV. There are 15 residues in the CDR3. The CDR3 sequence: CASSLGGDRGYEQYF. DNA of the CDR3: TGTGCCAGCAGCTTAGGGGGGGACAGGGGCTACGAGCAGTACTTC. Full variable domain (missing parts from reference TRBV11-2 and TRBJ2-7): EAGVAQSPRYKIIEKRQSVAFWCNPISGHATLYWYQQILGQGPKLLIQFQNNGVVDDSQLPKDRFSAERLKGVDSTLKIQPAKLEDSAVYLCASSLGGDRGYEQYFGPGTRLTVT.

The rearrangement joins TRBV9 to TRBJ1-3; no clear D gene. The V and J ends lost 0 bases and 2 bases respectively, with 9 bases between them. Per the germline V gene, CDR1 is SGDLS and CDR2 is YYNGEE. This CDR3 is 15 amino acids long. The CDR3 region is CASSVGGIAGNTIYF. The CDR3 nucleotides are TGTGCCAGCAGCGTAGGAGGGATCGCTGGAAACACCATATATTTT.

The J gene is TRBJ2-6, the V gene TRBV6-5; D not certain. The germline V gene has CDR1 MNHEY and CDR2 SVGAGI. Trimming cost V 0 bases and J 3 bases, with 9 bases left between them. The CDR3 length is 16 residues. CDR3 nucleotide sequence: TGTGCCAGCAGTTACTCGACCGGTCGTGGGGCCAACGTCCTGACTTTC. Protein: CASSYSTGRGANVLTF.

The chain is built from TRBV4-1 and TRBJ2-7; 8 bases map to TRBD1. In germline, CDR1 is MGHRA, CDR2 YSYEKL. The CDR3 covers 16 residues. Losses at the gene ends were 1 base for V and 0 bases for J; bases not matched to a gene: 5. The chain's CDR3 is CASSQVMDRASYEQYF. The DNA of the CDR3 is TGCGCCAGCAGCCAAGTCATGGACAGGGCCTCCTACGAGCAGTACTTC.

As regards this clone: This CDR3 is also generated by other DNA sequences in the sample. The chain joins TRBV5-1 to TRBJ1-6; the match to TRBD1 covers 7 bases. The V gene's germline CDR1 is SGHRS and CDR2 YFSETQ. The CDR3 contains 14 residues. Trimming removed 5 bases from V and 5 bases from J; junction bases left unmatched: 4. CDR3 DNA sequence: TGCGCCAGCAGTCCTGGACAGGATAATTCACCCCTCCACTTT. It yields the protein CASSPGQDNSPLHF. Looking up the rest from reference TRBV5-1 and TRBJ1-6 gives the full variable domain: KAGVTQTPRYLIKTRGQQVTLSCSPISGHRSVSWYQQTPGQGLQFLFEYFSETQRNKGNFPGRFSGRQFSNSRSEMNVSTLELGDSALYLCASSPGQDNSPLHFGNGTRLTVT.

In its sample, this clone was seen once. The chain uses TRBV7-2 and TRBJ1-2; D may be TRBD1 (5 bases). The CDR3 length is 13 residues. Between the trimmed V and J ends, which lost 2 bases and 4 bases, there was a span of 8 bases. Germline values: CDR1 SGHTA, CDR2 FQGNSA. This chain's CDR3 is CASSLNGAYGYTF. CDR3 bases: TGTGCCAGCAGCTTAAACGGGGCCTATGGCTACACCTTC.

In DNA form, the CDR3 reads TGTGCCAGCCGCTTCGGACAGGGGGCAGGTTCACCCCTCCACTTT. Translated, it gives CASRFGQGAGSPLHF. V is TRBV6-5 and J is TRBJ1-6; TRBD1 matches at 11 bases. The J segment lost 9 bases and the V segment lost 8 bases, leaving 9 bases of the junction unmatched. The CDR3 runs 15 residues. CDR1 MNHEY and CDR2 SVGAGI come from the germline V gene.

The gene calls are TRBV6-6 and TRBJ1-1; D gene uncertain. The CDR3 loop spans 13 amino acids. Germline CDR1 is MNHNY and CDR2 is SVGAGI (reference sequence). The V and J ends lost 0 bases and 4 bases respectively, with 6 bases between them. The CDR3 reads CASSYSAGTEAFF. CDR3 bases: TGTGCCAGCAGTTACTCGGCGGGCACTGAAGCTTTCTTT.

Of note for this clone: The final CDR3 position lacks the conserved phenylalanine or tryptophan, pointing to a likely read error. The DNA is left out, because the CDR3 cannot be placed on it with certainty; the CDR3 is given as TCRdb lists it. This chain links TRBV5-1 with TRBJ2-7; the table gives TRBD2 as D, unverified against the DNA. The CDR3 is 9 amino acids in total, end residues counted. The germline V gene encodes CDR1 SGHRS and CDR2 YFSETQ. CDR3: CASSTRDYS.

The sample holds one count of this clone. The V call is TRBV5-1, the J call TRBJ2-7, with unresolved D. The germline V gene has CDR1 SGHRS and CDR2 YFSETQ. The V and J ends lost 1 base and 0 bases respectively, with 8 bases between them. The CDR3 has 14 amino acids. The CDR3, as DNA: TGCGCCAGCAGCTTGACAGTTAGCTCCTACGAGCAGTACTTC. Translation gives CASSLTVSSYEQYF.

The chain has TRBV5-1 and TRBJ2-3, with D uncertain. The CDR3 loop spans 16 amino acids. Trimming pared 0 bases from V and 1 base from J, leaving 12 bases between. Germline V gene sequence: CDR1 SGHRS, CDR2 YFSETQ. In DNA, the CDR3 is TGCGCCAGCAGCTTGGCCATTACGTCAGGCACAGATACGCAGTATTTT. Translation: CASSLAITSGTDTQYF.

The genes are TRBV29-1 and TRBJ2-7; 7 bases align to TRBD1. Germline V gives CDR1 SQVTM, CDR2 ANQGSEA. The CDR3 extends over 12 amino acids. The V gene end was trimmed by 5 bases and the J gene end by 6 bases; junction bases not matched to a gene: 7. This chain's CDR3 is CSVLLQGIEQYF. The CDR3 DNA is TGCAGCGTTCTACTACAGGGGATCGAGCAGTACTTC.